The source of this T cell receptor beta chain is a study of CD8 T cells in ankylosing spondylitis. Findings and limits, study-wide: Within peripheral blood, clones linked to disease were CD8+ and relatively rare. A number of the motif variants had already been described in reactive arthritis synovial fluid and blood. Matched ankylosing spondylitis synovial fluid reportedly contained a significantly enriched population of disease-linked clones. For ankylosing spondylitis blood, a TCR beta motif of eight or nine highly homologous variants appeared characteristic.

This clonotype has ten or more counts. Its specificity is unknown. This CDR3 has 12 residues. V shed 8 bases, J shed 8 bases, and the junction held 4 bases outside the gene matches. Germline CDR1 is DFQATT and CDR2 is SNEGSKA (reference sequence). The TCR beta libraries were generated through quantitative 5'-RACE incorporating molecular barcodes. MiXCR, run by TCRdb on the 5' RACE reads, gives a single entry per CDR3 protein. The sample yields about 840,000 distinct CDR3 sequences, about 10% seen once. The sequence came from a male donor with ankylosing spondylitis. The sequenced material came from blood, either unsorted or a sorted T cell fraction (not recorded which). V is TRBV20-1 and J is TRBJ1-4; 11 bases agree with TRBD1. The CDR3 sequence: CSWTGGREKLFF. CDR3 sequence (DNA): TGCAGTTGGACAGGGGGCAGAGAAAAACTGTTTTTT.